This TCR beta chain appears in the sequencing data of a study of T cell repertoires in cytomegalovirus infection. Study-level information: Both recently identified HLA-C-restricted and well-studied HLA-B-restricted CMV epitopes were used in the study. Public TCR beta signatures provided an indication of both CMV infection and a matching HLA type.

TCRdb recomputed calls from the reads with MiXCR, one row per CDR3 protein. The sample comprises more than 45,000 distinct CDR3 sequences, 15% to 25% of which are singletons, and 55% to 65% rests with the top ten. This CDR3 has 14 amino acids. Germline CDR1 SGHTA, CDR2 FQGNSA. Trimming removed 4 bases at V and 7 bases at J, with 14 bases between. There are a few counts of this clonotype. Its antigen remains unidentified. The V gene is TRBV7-2, the J gene TRBJ1-3; D is ambiguous. The source was CD8+ T cells from cultured PBMCs, collected from culture after CMV antigen stimulation. This clonotype originated in a human donor in good health (CMV status not recorded). Some clones in this sample may be carry-over from other donors' samples. The CDR3 DNA is TGTGCCAGCAGCTATAACGGAAGGAGTAACACCATATATTTT. Translated, it gives CASSYNGRSNTIYF.